Listed here are 16 T cell receptor beta chains from one sample, sequenced in a study of blood T cell repertoires in COVID-19. Method: immunoSEQ multiplex PCR; TCRdb's copy keeps in-frame clones and lacks some. The repertoire has around 190,000 clones, more than 75% of them found once; the top ten carry 7.8%. Material for sequencing was peripheral blood. Receptors were obtained from a woman aged 55-75 years with COVID-19, enrolled during active disease.

The chain recombines TRBV6-5 with TRBJ1-1; D possibly corresponds to TRBD1 (5 bases). V was cut by 2 bases and J by 5 bases, with 15 bases left in between. Germline CDR1 reads MNHEY; CDR2 reads SVGAGI. The CDR3 has 15 residues. The CDR3 reads CASSYVGTGGTEAFF. The CDR3 bases are TGTGCCAGCAGTTACGTCGGGACCGGAGGGACTGAAGCTTTCTTT.

J is TRBJ2-1 and V is TRBV11-3, with D possibly TRBD1 on 5 matching bases. CDR3 length: 15 amino acids. Germline V gene data show CDR1 as SGHNT and CDR2 as YENEEA. The V end lost 2 bases, the J end lost 7 bases, and 15 bases lay between the germline ends. The CDR3 DNA follows: TGTGCCAGCAGCTTATCGCTCAAGAAGGGGAATGAGCAGTTCTTC. Amino acids: CASSLSLKKGNEQFF.

On this clone: An end of the junction does not agree with germline; a read error may underlie this. V gene TRBV6-6 combines with J gene TRBJ1-2, with D uncertain. The length of the CDR3 is 12 residues. Germline V CDR1 and CDR2: MNHNY, SVGAGI (reference sequence). This CDR3 is CASSYLRGGYTF. CDR3 coding DNA: TGTGCCAGCAGCTACTTACGAGGTGGCTACACCTTC.

The chain employs TRBV30 and TRBJ1-4, with TRBD1 matching 7 bases. Germline assignment: CDR1 GTSNPN and CDR2 SVGIG (reference sequence). V shed 1 base, J shed 4 bases, and the junction held 0 bases outside the gene matches. The CDR3 is 13 residues long. The CDR3 DNA reads TGTGCCTGGAGTGGGGACAGTAATGAAAAACTGTTTTTT. Translation: CAWSGDSNEKLFF.

This clone was seen a handful of times. V is TRBV29-1 and J is TRBJ2-3, with 7 bases that match TRBD1. The germline V gene has CDR1 SQVTM and CDR2 ANQGSEA. Trimming at V came to 7 bases and at J to 1 base, leaving 5 bases not matched to a gene. The CDR3 is made up of 13 amino acids. The CDR3 DNA follows: TGCAGCGGGAGACAGGGTGGCACAGATACGCAGTATTTT. This encodes CSGRQGGTDTQYF.

This clone was seen more than once but under ten times. This chain links TRBV6-5 with TRBJ1-3, with 7 bases aligning to TRBD1. The trim removed 8 bases at V and 4 bases at J, leaving 11 bases unmatched. The CDR3 consists of 15 residues. Germline CDR1 and CDR2: MNHEY and SVGAGI. CDR3 sequence reads: CASSPSTGLGNTIYF. CDR3 coding DNA: TGTGCCAGCTCCCCCTCGACAGGGTTGGGAAACACCATATATTTT.

V gene TRBV29-1 combines with J gene TRBJ2-7; 15 nucleotides match TRBD2. The CDR3 totals 16 residues. CDR1 is SQVTM and CDR2 is ANQGSEA in the germline V gene. Losses at the gene ends were 6 bases for V and 2 bases for J; bases not matched to a gene: 8. The CDR3, as DNA: TGCAGCGTGGCTGAATGGACTAGCGGGAGGGCCTACGAGCAGTACTTC. Translating it yields CSVAEWTSGRAYEQYF.

This chain uses TRBV7-9 with TRBJ2-7; possibly TRBD1 for D (6 bases). V was clipped by 7 bases and J by 5 bases, with 18 bases between them. The CDR3 sequence is 14 residues long. Germline CDR1 and CDR2: SEHNR and FQNEAQ (reference sequence). The CDR3 DNA reads as TGTGCCAGCACCCAGGTGGGGGCGAATAACGAGCAGTACTTC. Protein sequence: CASTQVGANNEQYF.

The chain's CDR3 is CASSLANSQANSPLHF. DNA of the CDR3: TGTGCCAGCAGCTTGGCCAATTCCCAGGCTAATTCACCCCTCCACTTT. The rearrangement uses TRBV7-9 and TRBJ1-6; no firm D call. The CDR3 runs to 16 residues. Per germline, CDR1 SEHNR and CDR2 FQNEAQ (reference sequence). Trimming removed 3 bases at V and 6 bases at J, with 15 bases between.

The V and J genes are TRBV7-8 and TRBJ2-7, with D possibly being TRBD1 (6 bases). Germline V lookup: CDR1 SGHVS, CDR2 FQNEAQ. This CDR3 has 15 amino acids. V dropped 1 base and J dropped 0 bases, with 10 bases sitting between them. CDR3 sequence reads: CASSLDTGSSYEQYV. CDR3 coding DNA: TGTGCCAGCAGCTTAGATACAGGGAGCTCCTACGAGCAGTACGTC.

This clone was detected a few times. The V gene is TRBV19, the J gene TRBJ1-1; D is undetermined. This CDR3 is 13 amino acids long. Germline V gene data show CDR1 as LNHDA and CDR2 as SQIVND (reference sequence). V shed 4 bases and J shed 4 bases, with 10 bases lying between them. The CDR3, as DNA: TGTGCCAGTAGTACCCCCCCAGGCACTGAAGCTTTCTTT. Its protein product is CASSTPPGTEAFF.

Only one count was recorded for this clone. The chain joins TRBV27 to TRBJ1-5; 8 bases map to TRBD1. Germline values: CDR1 MNHEY, CDR2 SMNVEV (reference sequence). This CDR3 is 13 amino acids long. The ends lost 6 bases at V and 5 bases at J; junction bases unmatched: 3. The CDR3 protein is CASRRDRYQPQHF. CDR3 nucleotides: TGTGCCAGCAGACGGGACAGGTATCAGCCCCAGCATTTT.

The rearrangement uses TRBV5-6 and TRBJ2-1; no reliable D call. Germline V gene data show CDR1 as SGHDT and CDR2 as YYEEEE. This CDR3 spans 13 amino acids. V lost 4 bases and J 5 bases, leaving 10 bases between the germline ends. The CDR3 loop is CASSPARNNEQFF. CDR3 nucleotides: TGTGCCAGCAGCCCGGCGCGGAACAATGAGCAGTTCTTC.

The gene calls are TRBV28 and TRBJ2-1, with 11 bases aligning to TRBD2. This CDR3 has 16 residues. V shed 4 bases, J shed 4 bases, and the junction held 6 bases outside the gene matches. CDR1 and CDR2 (germline): MDHEN, SYDVKM. The CDR3 loop is CASSSGGTSGYNEQFF. CDR3 bases: TGTGCCAGCAGTTCGGGTGGGACTAGCGGTTACAATGAGCAGTTCTTC.

This rearrangement joins TRBV5-1 to TRBJ2-1; 15 bases match TRBD2. J gave up 5 bases and V 4 bases, and 10 bases lay outside the gene matches. The germline V gene encodes CDR1 SGHRS and CDR2 YFSETQ. The CDR3 is 18 amino acids. This CDR3 reads CASSGWTSGGAGHNEQFF. The CDR3 DNA reads TGCGCCAGCAGCGGGTGGACTAGCGGGGGGGCCGGCCACAATGAGCAGTTCTTC. The full variable domain, completed using reference TRBV5-1 and TRBJ2-1, is KAGVTQTPRYLIKTRGQQVTLSCSPISGHRSVSWYQQTPGQGLQFLFEYFSETQRNKGNFPGRFSGRQFSNSRSEMNVSTLELGDSALYLCASSGWTSGGAGHNEQFFGPGTRLTVL.

The rearrangement uses TRBV7-2 and TRBJ1-5, with TRBD1 matching 8 bases. This CDR3 comprises 13 residues. The germline V gene has CDR1 SGHTA and CDR2 FQGNSA. V was pared by 3 bases and J by 6 bases, with 1 base of the junction left unmatched. The CDR3 sequence: CASSLDRVQPQHF. As DNA, the CDR3 is TGTGCCAGCAGCTTGGACAGGGTTCAGCCCCAGCATTTT. The whole variable domain, filled in from reference TRBV7-2 and TRBJ1-5, reads GAGVSQSPSNKVTEKGKDVELRCDPISGHTALYWYRQSLGQGLEFLIYFQGNSAPDKSGLPSDRFSAERTGGSVSTLTIQRTQQEDSAVYLCASSLDRVQPQHFGDGTRLSIL.